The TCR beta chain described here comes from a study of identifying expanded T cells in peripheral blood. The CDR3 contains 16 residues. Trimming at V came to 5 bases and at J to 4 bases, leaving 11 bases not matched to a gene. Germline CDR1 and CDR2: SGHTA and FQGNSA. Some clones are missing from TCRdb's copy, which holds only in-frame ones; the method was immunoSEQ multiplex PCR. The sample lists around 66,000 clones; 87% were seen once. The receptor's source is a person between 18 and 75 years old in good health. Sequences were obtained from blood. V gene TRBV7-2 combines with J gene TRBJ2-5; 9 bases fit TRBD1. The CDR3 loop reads CASSTTRPGQGETQYF. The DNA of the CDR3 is TGTGCCAGCAGCACAACCCGGCCGGGACAGGGAGAGACCCAGTACTTC.